These T cell receptor beta chains were read from a single sample in a study of T cell responses to AZD1222 COVID-19 vaccine. The repertoire was sequenced with immunoSEQ multiplex PCR; TCRdb's copy has only in-frame clones and lacks some. The sample carries roughly 150,000 clones, about nine tenths recorded once. Source: peripheral blood, taken on day 0 of AZD1222 vaccination. The source is an adult in good health. Each CDR3 is given with its conserved first and last residue. Fields, in order: CDR3 protein, CDR3 DNA, J gene, clone size, V gene, CDR3 length, D gene. The D gene is left open where the match is weak. Clone size is given for some rows only: seen once, a few or many times, or a class if the clone is expanded.

CDR3: CASSKLAGQKSSYNEQFF; DNA: TGTGCCAGCAGTAAACTAGCGGGACAAAAAAGCTCCTACAATGAGCAGTTCTTC; J: TRBJ2-1; size: NA; V: TRBV6-2/TRBV6-3; length: 18; D: TRBD2
CDR3: CASSQGLAINEQFF; DNA: TGTGCCAGCAGCCAAGGACTAGCTATTAATGAGCAGTTCTTC; J: TRBJ2-1; size: NA; V: TRBV7-2; length: 14; D: TRBD2
CDR3: CASRAGQGRSPLHF; DNA: TGTGCCAGCAGGGCGGGACAGGGACGTTCACCCCTCCACTTT; J: TRBJ1-6; size: NA; V: TRBV2; length: 14; D: TRBD1
CDR3: CASSKSSGYQYEQYF; DNA: TGCGCCAGCAGCAAGTCTAGCGGATATCAGTACGAGCAGTACTTC; J: TRBJ2-7; size: once; V: TRBV4-3; length: 15; D: TRBD2
CDR3: CASRGGYGANEKLFF; DNA: TGCGCCAGCAGGGGAGGATATGGGGCTAATGAAAAACTGTTTTTT; J: TRBJ1-4; size: once; V: TRBV5-1; length: 15; D: NA
CDR3: CAYSRGTNTEAFF; DNA: TGTGCCTACTCCAGGGGTACTAACACTGAAGCTTTCTTT; J: TRBJ1-1; size: NA; V: TRBV30; length: 13; D: NA
CDR3: CASSQAGRVLQYF; DNA: TGTGCCAGCAGCCAAGCAGGGAGGGTGTTGCAGTACTTC; J: TRBJ2-7; size: NA; V: TRBV14; length: 13; D: TRBD2
CDR3: CAISEAGTVGYGYTF; DNA: TGTGCCATCAGTGAGGCCGGGACAGTTGGGTATGGCTACACCTTC; J: TRBJ1-2; size: NA; V: TRBV10-3; length: 15; D: TRBD1
CDR3: CASSLPGQISGNTIYF; DNA: TGTGCCAGCAGTCTTCCGGGACAGATCTCTGGAAACACCATATATTTT; J: TRBJ1-3; size: NA; V: TRBV5-5; length: 16; D: TRBD1
CDR3: CASSLWPLDEQYF; DNA: TGTGCCAGCAGTTTATGGCCGCTGGACGAGCAGTACTTC; J: TRBJ2-7; size: NA; V: TRBV12-3/TRBV12-4; length: 13; D: NA
CDR3: CASSLRLAADTQYF; DNA: TGTGCCAGCAGCTTGAGACTAGCGGCAGATACGCAGTATTTT; J: TRBJ2-3; size: once; V: TRBV5-5; length: 14; D: TRBD2
CDR3: CASSLVGEPNTEAFF; DNA: TGTGCCAGCAGCTTAGTGGGGGAACCGAACACTGAAGCTTTCTTT; J: TRBJ1-1; size: NA; V: TRBV11-2; length: 15; D: NA
CDR3: CASSYTDSNQPQHF; DNA: TGTGCCAGCAGTTACACAGATAGCAATCAGCCCCAGCATTTT; J: TRBJ1-5; size: NA; V: TRBV6-2/TRBV6-3; length: 14; D: NA
CDR3: CASSMADSNQPQHF; DNA: TGTGCCAGTAGTATGGCCGATAGCAATCAGCCCCAGCATTTT; J: TRBJ1-5; size: NA; V: TRBV19; length: 14; D: NA
CDR3: CASSPGLGPYEQYF; DNA: TGTGCCAGCAGCCCTGGACTGGGACCCTACGAGCAGTACTTC; J: TRBJ2-7; size: NA; V: TRBV7-6; length: 14; D: NA
CDR3: CATSGRSFSYNEQFF; DNA: TGTGCCACCAGCGGTCGGAGTTTCTCCTACAATGAGCAGTTCTTC; J: TRBJ2-1; size: NA; V: TRBV15; length: 15; D: NA
CDR3: CAISRTSRETQYF; DNA: TGTGCCATCAGTCGGACTAGTCGGGAGACCCAGTACTTC; J: TRBJ2-5; size: NA; V: TRBV10-3; length: 13; D: TRBD2
CDR3: CSVETGTGGDEQYF; DNA: TGCAGCGTTGAAACAGGGACAGGGGGGGACGAGCAGTACTTC; J: TRBJ2-7; size: NA; V: TRBV29-1; length: 14; D: TRBD1
CDR3: CASSPGGRQYF; DNA: TGTGCCAGCAGCCCGGGGGGGCGTCAGTACTTC; J: TRBJ2-4; size: NA; V: TRBV7-8; length: 11; D: TRBD2
CDR3: CASSSNRGGLFF; DNA: TGTGCCAGCAGTTCGAACAGGGGTGGGCTGTTTTTT; J: TRBJ2-2; size: NA; V: TRBV6-2/TRBV6-3; length: 12; D: TRBD1
CDR3: CASSEGAYRGGEQYF; DNA: TGTGCCAGCAGTGAGGGTGCGTACAGGGGCGGCGAGCAGTACTTC; J: TRBJ2-7; size: NA; V: TRBV6-1; length: 15; D: TRBD1
CDR3: CASSVGGGEAFF; DNA: TGTGCCAGCAGCGTAGGTGGGGGTGAAGCTTTCTTT; J: TRBJ1-1; size: NA; V: TRBV9; length: 12; D: NA
CDR3: CAISESVGGSNYEQYF; DNA: TGTGCCATCAGTGAGTCGGTGGGCGGGAGTAACTACGAGCAGTACTTC; J: TRBJ2-7; size: NA; V: TRBV10-3; length: 16; D: TRBD2
CDR3: CASSVEPNLGTNYGYTF; DNA: TGTGCCAGCAGCGTAGAGCCCAACCTGGGGACTAACTATGGCTACACCTTC; J: TRBJ1-2; size: NA; V: TRBV9; length: 17; D: NA
CDR3: CASSQGAGRGNIQYF; DNA: TGTGCCAGCAGTCAGGGGGCCGGGCGAGGAAACATTCAGTACTTC; J: TRBJ2-4; size: NA; V: TRBV6-5; length: 15; D: TRBD1
CDR3: CASSPSGGTLYNSPLHF; DNA: TGTGCCAGCTCACCTTCAGGAGGCACCCTTTATAATTCACCCCTCCACTTT; J: TRBJ1-6; size: NA; V: TRBV18; length: 17; D: NA
CDR3: CASSLEGDISYEQYF; DNA: TGCGCCAGCAGCTTGGAGGGGGACATTTCCTACGAGCAGTACTTC; J: TRBJ2-7; size: NA; V: TRBV5-1; length: 15; D: NA
CDR3: CSAHGQAEAFF; DNA: TGCAGTGCCCACGGACAGGCTGAAGCTTTCTTT; J: TRBJ1-1; size: once; V: TRBV20-1; length: 11; D: TRBD1
CDR3: CAISPEDRVEEQYF; DNA: TGTGCCATCAGTCCCGAGGACAGGGTAGAAGAGCAGTACTTC; J: TRBJ2-7; size: NA; V: TRBV10-3; length: 14; D: TRBD1
CDR3: CASSYLLDREGEKLFF; DNA: TGTGCCAGCAGCTACCTCTTGGACAGGGAAGGTGAAAAACTGTTTTTT; J: TRBJ1-4; size: once; V: TRBV11-2; length: 16; D: TRBD1
CDR3: CASSERTNEQFF; DNA: TGTGCCAGCAGTGAAAGAACCAATGAGCAGTTCTTC; J: TRBJ2-1; size: NA; V: TRBV2; length: 12; D: NA
CDR3: CASSRRDNYYEQYF; DNA: TGTGCCAGTAGTCGGCGGGACAACTACTACGAGCAGTACTTC; J: TRBJ2-7; size: NA; V: TRBV19; length: 14; D: NA
CDR3: CASSLGSESSPLHF; DNA: TGTGCCAGCAGCCTTGGATCGGAGTCTTCACCCCTCCACTTT; J: TRBJ1-6; size: NA; V: TRBV28; length: 14; D: NA
CDR3: CASSVGGRVEEKLFF; DNA: TGTGCCAGCAGCGTAGGAGGCAGGGTTGAGGAAAAACTGTTTTTT; J: TRBJ1-4; size: few; V: TRBV9; length: 15; D: NA
CDR3: CASSPSRGLGYTF; DNA: TGTGCCAGCAGCCCAAGCAGGGGTCTTGGCTACACCTTC; J: TRBJ1-2; size: NA; V: TRBV7-9; length: 13; D: NA
CDR3: CASSFAGDKLYGYTF; DNA: TGTGCCAGCAGTTTTGCGGGAGACAAGCTCTATGGCTACACCTTC; J: TRBJ1-2; size: NA; V: TRBV6-5; length: 15; D: NA
CDR3: CASGRTRASTDTQYF; DNA: TGTGCCAGCGGGCGGACGAGAGCTAGCACAGATACGCAGTATTTT; J: TRBJ2-3; size: NA; V: TRBV7-9; length: 15; D: NA
CDR3: CASSLGLWELFF; DNA: TGTGCCAGCAGCTTAGGTTTGTGGGAGCTGTTTTTT; J: TRBJ2-2; size: NA; V: TRBV11-2; length: 12; D: NA
CDR3: CASSLREKGSGLTDTQYF; DNA: TGCGCCAGCAGCTTAAGGGAAAAGGGCTCGGGTCTCACAGATACGCAGTATTTT; J: TRBJ2-3; size: NA; V: TRBV5-1; length: 18; D: NA
CDR3: CASSFQGNTEAFF; DNA: TGTGCCAGCAGTTTTCAGGGGAACACTGAAGCTTTCTTT; J: TRBJ1-1; size: NA; V: TRBV28; length: 13; D: NA
CDR3: CASSGPTGTMNTEAFF; DNA: TGTGCCAGCAGCGGGCCTACAGGGACGATGAACACTGAAGCTTTCTTT; J: TRBJ1-1; size: once; V: TRBV9; length: 16; D: NA